One sample yielded the 5 T cell receptor beta chains listed below, sequenced in a study of cytomegalovirus exposure and HLA in healthy donors. The primer mix had 60 Vbeta and 13 Jbeta primers. Here immunoSEQ multiplex PCR was the method, and the copy in TCRdb shows in-frame clones only, minus some. In the table there are 110,000 or so clones, less than 80% of which are singletons. The sequenced sample consisted of PBMCs. Receptor source: a woman in her thirties or forties in good health and CMV-seropositive.

The V and J genes are TRBV14 and TRBJ2-1, with TRBD2 identical over 8 bases. This CDR3 has 17 amino acids. From germline, CDR1 is SGHDN and CDR2 FVKESK. Trimming removed 1 base from V and 6 bases from J; junction bases left unmatched: 11. In DNA form, the CDR3 reads TGTGCCAGCAGCCAAGTGGCCGGGACTAGGGCGGTCAATGAGCAGTTCTTC. Its protein is CASSQVAGTRAVNEQFF.

The V gene is TRBV4-1, the J gene TRBJ1-3, with 7 bases aligning to TRBD1. Germline V CDR1 and CDR2: MGHRA, YSYEKL. Trimming at V came to 1 base and at J to 7 bases, leaving 10 bases not matched to a gene. The CDR3 length is 16 residues. CDR3: CASSQARRQGRNTIYF. The CDR3 DNA sequence: TGCGCCAGCAGCCAAGCCCGCAGACAGGGAAGGAACACCATATATTTT.

The chain combines TRBV5-1 with TRBJ1-1, with 9 bases lining up with TRBD1. The length of the CDR3 is 13 residues. Germline CDR1 is SGHRS and CDR2 is YFSETQ. Germline trimming cut 0 bases from V and 11 bases from J; bases unmatched to any gene: 5. Here the CDR3 reads CASSLEGQGNAFF. The CDR3 nucleotides read TGCGCCAGCAGCTTGGAAGGACAGGGGAATGCTTTCTTT.

This rearrangement joins TRBV5-1 to TRBJ2-1, with a weak D call TRBD1 (5 bases). The length of the CDR3 is 16 residues. Germline CDR1 SGHRS, CDR2 YFSETQ. V lost 0 bases and J lost 3, with 13 bases in between. The CDR3 sequence is CASSLDLVGLYNEQFF. The DNA of the CDR3 is TGCGCCAGCAGCTTGGATCTAGTGGGGCTCTACAATGAGCAGTTCTTC.

This clone was counted between two and nine times. The CDR3 DNA is TGTGCCTGGAGCACAGAGACAGGGAAAGTTGAAAAACTGTTTTTT. Encoded protein: CAWSTETGKVEKLFF. V usage is TRBV30 and J usage is TRBJ1-4; TRBD1 agrees at 7 bases. The CDR3 runs 15 residues. V gave up 3 bases and J gave up 7 bases; unmatched junction bases: 11. CDR1 and CDR2 (germline): GTSNPN, SVGIG (reference sequence).